This T cell receptor (beta chain) is from a study of blood T cell repertoires in COVID-19. The length of the CDR3 is 15 residues. Trimming shortened V by 2 bases and J by 1 base, and 12 bases separated the two germline ends. CDR1 SGHRS and CDR2 YFSETQ come from the germline V gene. The method was immunoSEQ multiplex PCR; TCRdb's version includes in-frame clones alone and lacks a portion of them. Of 440,000 or so clones in the sample, approximately 90% were seen once. The chain employs TRBV5-1 and TRBJ1-1, with D maybe TRBD1 (5 bases). The sequence was collected from a woman between 35 and 50 years old with COVID-19, enrolled during active disease. Source material: peripheral blood. The CDR3: CASSFTGEGNTEAFF. CDR3 nucleotides: TGCGCCAGCAGCTTCACGGGGGAGGGGAACACTGAAGCTTTCTTT.